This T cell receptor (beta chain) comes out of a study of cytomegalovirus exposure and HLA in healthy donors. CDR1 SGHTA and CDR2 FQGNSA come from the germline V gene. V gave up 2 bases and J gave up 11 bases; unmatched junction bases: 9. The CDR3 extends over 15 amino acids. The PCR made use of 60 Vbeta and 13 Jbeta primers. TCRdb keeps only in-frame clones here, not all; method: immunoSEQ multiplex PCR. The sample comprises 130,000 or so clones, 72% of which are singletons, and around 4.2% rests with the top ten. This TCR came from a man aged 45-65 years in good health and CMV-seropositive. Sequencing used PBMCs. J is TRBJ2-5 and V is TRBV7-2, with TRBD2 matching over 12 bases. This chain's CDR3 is CASSLTTSGSREQYF. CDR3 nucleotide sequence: TGTGCCAGCAGCTTAACGACTAGCGGGAGTCGAGAGCAGTACTTC.